This T cell receptor beta chain was sequenced for a study of blood T cells in healthy people across ages. Study-wide results and limits: Across samples, TCR beta diversity tracked strongly with naive T cell percentage. While age rose, TCR beta diversity per million T cells dropped in a roughly linear way.

On this clonotype itself: As yet, its antigen is unknown.

Combining a sample-barcoded 5' primer with a J-beta primer mix, a second PCR ran for about 6 to 11 cycles. Per sample, CDR3-containing paired-end reads numbered at least 2.5 million. TCRdb ran MiXCR on the 5' RACE reads and lists one entry per CDR3 protein. Found here are roughly 860,000 distinct CDR3 sequences, 62% of them singletons; the top ten hold roughly 25%. This sequence was found in a man aged 30-40 years in good health. Sequences were obtained from blood.

CDR3 residues: CASHLPGLIGELFF. The CDR3 bases are TGTGCCAGCCATCTACCGGGACTGATCGGGGAGCTGTTTTTT. The chain uses TRBV6-2 or TRBV6-3 and TRBJ2-2; TRBD2 might be the D (6 bases). CDR3 length: 14 residues. The V gene's germline CDR1 is MNHEY and CDR2 SVGEGT. The V end was cut by 8 bases, the J end by 7 bases, with 17 bases between.